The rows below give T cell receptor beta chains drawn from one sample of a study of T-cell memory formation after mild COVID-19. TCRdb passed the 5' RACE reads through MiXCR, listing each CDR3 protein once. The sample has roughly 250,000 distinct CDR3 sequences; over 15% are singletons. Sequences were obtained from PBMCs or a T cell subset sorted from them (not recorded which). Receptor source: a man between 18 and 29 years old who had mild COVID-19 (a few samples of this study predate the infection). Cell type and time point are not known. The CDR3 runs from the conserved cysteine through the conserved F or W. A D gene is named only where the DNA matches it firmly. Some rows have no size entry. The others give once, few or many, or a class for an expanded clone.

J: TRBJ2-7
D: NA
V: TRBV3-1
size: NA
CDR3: CASSPAGQFEEQYF
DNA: TGTGCCAGCAGCCCAGCAGGACAGTTTGAGGAGCAGTACTTC

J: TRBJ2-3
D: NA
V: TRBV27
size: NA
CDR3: CASKSGGHTDTQYF
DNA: TGTGCCAGCAAGTCCGGGGGACACACAGATACGCAGTATTTT

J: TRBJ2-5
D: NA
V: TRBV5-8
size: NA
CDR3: CASSWGDSHPGGETQYF
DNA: TGTGCCAGCAGCTGGGGCGACAGTCACCCCGGGGGAGAGACCCAGTACTTC

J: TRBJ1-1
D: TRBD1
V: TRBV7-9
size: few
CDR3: CASSQTGDEAFF
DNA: TGTGCCAGCAGCCAGACAGGGGATGAAGCTTTCTTT

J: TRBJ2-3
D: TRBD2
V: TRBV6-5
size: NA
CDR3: CASIASGGYTQYF
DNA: TGTGCCAGCATAGCCAGCGGGGGGTATACGCAGTATTTT

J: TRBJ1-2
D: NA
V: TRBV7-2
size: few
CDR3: CASSLGTSRSYGYTF
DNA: TGTGCCAGCAGCTTAGGGACATCACGATCCTATGGCTACACCTTC

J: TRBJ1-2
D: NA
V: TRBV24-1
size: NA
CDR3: CATSDNYGYTF
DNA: TGTGCCACCAGCGACAACTATGGCTACACCTTC

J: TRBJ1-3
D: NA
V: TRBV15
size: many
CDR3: CATSRVFGEGNTIYF
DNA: TGTGCCACCAGCAGAGTTTTCGGGGAAGGAAACACCATATATTTT

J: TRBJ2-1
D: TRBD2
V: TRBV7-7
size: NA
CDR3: CASSPGTNTEQFF
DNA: TGTGCCAGCAGCCCGGGGACTAATACTGAGCAGTTCTTC

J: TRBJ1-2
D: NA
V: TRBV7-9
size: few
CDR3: CASSLGQGPGYTF
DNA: TGTGCCAGCAGCTTAGGGCAGGGCCCTGGCTACACCTTC

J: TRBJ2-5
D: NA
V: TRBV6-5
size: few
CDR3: CASSYGLRGGNVLTQYF
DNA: TGTGCCAGCAGTTACGGTCTTCGAGGGGGGAACGTGTTGACCCAGTACTTC

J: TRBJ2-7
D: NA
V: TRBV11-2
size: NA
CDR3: CASSPLGGLYEQYF
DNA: TGTGCCAGCAGCCCCCTCGGAGGGCTATACGAGCAGTACTTC

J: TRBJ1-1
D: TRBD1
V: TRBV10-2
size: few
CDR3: CASTPGRRGNRRETEAFF
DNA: TGCGCCAGCACTCCGGGTCGCAGGGGGAACCGTCGGGAGACTGAAGCTTTCTTT

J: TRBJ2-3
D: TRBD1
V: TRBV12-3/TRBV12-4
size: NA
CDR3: CASSSGQGLSTQYF
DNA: TGTGCCAGCAGTTCGGGACAGGGGCTCTCGACGCAGTATTTT

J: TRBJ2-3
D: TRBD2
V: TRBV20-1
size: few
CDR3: CSASLVLAGGTQYF
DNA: TGCAGTGCTAGTTTAGTCCTAGCGGGGGGGACGCAGTATTTT

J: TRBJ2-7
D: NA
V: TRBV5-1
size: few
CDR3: CASRDGPVSSYEQYF
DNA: TGCGCCAGCAGGGACGGGCCAGTCTCCTCCTACGAGCAGTACTTC

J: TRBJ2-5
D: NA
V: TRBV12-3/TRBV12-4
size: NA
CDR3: CASSSLSRTETQYF
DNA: TGTGCCAGCAGTTCCCTTTCCAGAACCGAGACCCAGTACTTC

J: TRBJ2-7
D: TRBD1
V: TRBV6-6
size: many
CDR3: CASSTGTGIYEQYF
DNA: TGTGCCAGCAGTACCGGGACAGGGATCTACGAGCAGTACTTC

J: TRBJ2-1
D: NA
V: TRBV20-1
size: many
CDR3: CSAAGTSSYNEQFF
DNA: TGCAGTGCTGCCGGGACAAGCTCCTACAATGAGCAGTTCTTC

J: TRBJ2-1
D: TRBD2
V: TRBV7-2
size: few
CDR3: CASSSGLAGANEQFF
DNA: TGTGCCAGCAGCTCGGGACTAGCGGGGGCCAATGAGCAGTTCTTC

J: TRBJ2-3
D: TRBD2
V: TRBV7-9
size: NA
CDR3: CASSPTSGGDTQYF
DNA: TGTGCCAGCAGCCCGACTAGCGGGGGGGATACGCAGTATTTT

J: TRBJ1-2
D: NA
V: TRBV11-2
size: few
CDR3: CASSLDEGGGYTF
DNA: TGTGCCAGCAGCTTAGATGAGGGAGGAGGCTACACCTTC

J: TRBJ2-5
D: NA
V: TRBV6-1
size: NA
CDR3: CASSELVGEIQETQYF
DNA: TGTGCCAGCAGTGAATTGGTGGGGGAGATACAAGAGACCCAGTACTTC

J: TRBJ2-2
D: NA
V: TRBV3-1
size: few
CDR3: CASSHNLGGELFF
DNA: TGTGCCAGCAGTCACAACCTTGGCGGGGAGCTGTTTTTT

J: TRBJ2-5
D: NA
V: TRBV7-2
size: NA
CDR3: CASSFNGGDQETQYF
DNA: TGTGCCAGCAGCTTTAACGGGGGAGATCAAGAGACCCAGTACTTC

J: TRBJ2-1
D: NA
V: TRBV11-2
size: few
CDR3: CASSLVHEQFF
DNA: TGTGCCAGCAGCCTTGTGCATGAGCAGTTCTTC

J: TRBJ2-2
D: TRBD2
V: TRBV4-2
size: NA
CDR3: CASSQDYSGGYTGELFF
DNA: TGTGCCAGCAGCCAAGACTATAGCGGGGGTTACACCGGGGAGCTGTTTTTT

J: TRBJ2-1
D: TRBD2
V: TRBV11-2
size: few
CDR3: CASSLRLDSGGLSYNEQFF
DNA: TGTGCCAGCAGCTTAAGATTGGATAGCGGGGGACTATCCTACAATGAGCAGTTCTTC

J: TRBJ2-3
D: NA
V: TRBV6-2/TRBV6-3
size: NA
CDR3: CASSPRISTDTQYF
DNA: TGTGCCAGCAGTCCTCGGATTAGCACAGATACGCAGTATTTT

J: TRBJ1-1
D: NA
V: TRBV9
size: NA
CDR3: CASGIGNLNTEAFF
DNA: TGTGCCAGCGGGATCGGGAACCTGAACACTGAAGCTTTCTTT

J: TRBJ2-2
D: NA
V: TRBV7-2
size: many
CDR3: CASSLRGTTYTGELFF
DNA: TGTGCCAGCAGCTTAAGGGGTACTACCTACACCGGGGAGCTGTTTTTT

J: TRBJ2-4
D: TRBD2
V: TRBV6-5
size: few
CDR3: CASSMRRGVLAKNIQYF
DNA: TGTGCCAGCTCTATGAGGCGGGGGGTGCTAGCCAAAAACATTCAGTACTTC

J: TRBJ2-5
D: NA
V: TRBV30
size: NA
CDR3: CAWSVGISETQYF
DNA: TGTGCCTGGAGTGTGGGTATCTCGGAGACCCAGTACTTC

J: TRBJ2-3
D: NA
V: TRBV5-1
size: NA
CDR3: CASSLRGLLTDTQYF
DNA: TGCGCCAGCAGCTTACGCGGGCTCCTCACAGATACGCAGTATTTT

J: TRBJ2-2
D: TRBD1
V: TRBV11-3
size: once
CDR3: CASSEGQGSTGELFF
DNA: TGTGCCAGCAGCGAAGGACAGGGCAGCACCGGGGAGCTGTTTTTT

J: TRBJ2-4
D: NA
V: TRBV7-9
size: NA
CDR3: CASSDTGTRAWVQYF
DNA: TGTGCCAGCAGCGACACCGGGACGCGAGCTTGGGTTCAGTACTTC

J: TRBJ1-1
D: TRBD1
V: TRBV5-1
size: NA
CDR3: CASRLLRDSDEMNTEAFF
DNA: TGCGCCAGCAGACTCCTCCGGGACAGCGACGAAATGAACACTGAAGCTTTCTTT

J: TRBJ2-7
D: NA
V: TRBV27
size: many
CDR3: CASSATQGSYEQYF
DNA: TGTGCCAGCAGTGCGACACAGGGCTCCTACGAGCAGTACTTC

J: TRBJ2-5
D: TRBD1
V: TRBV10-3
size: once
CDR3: CAISPADRGDQYF
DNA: TGTGCCATCAGTCCGGCGGACAGGGGGGACCAGTACTTC

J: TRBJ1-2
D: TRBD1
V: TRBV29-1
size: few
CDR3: CSVEKTGYYGYTF
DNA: TGCAGCGTTGAGAAGACAGGGTACTATGGCTACACCTTC

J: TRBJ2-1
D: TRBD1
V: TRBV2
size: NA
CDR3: CASSNRGTELNNEQFF
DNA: TGTGCCAGCAGTAACAGGGGGACGGAATTAAACAATGAGCAGTTCTTC

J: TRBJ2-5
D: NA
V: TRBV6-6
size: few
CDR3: CASSYGTDSQETQYF
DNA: TGTGCCAGCAGTTACGGAACAGACAGCCAAGAGACCCAGTACTTC

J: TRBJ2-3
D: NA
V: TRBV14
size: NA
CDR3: CASSPYPDTQYF
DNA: TGTGCCAGCAGCCCATATCCAGATACGCAGTATTTT

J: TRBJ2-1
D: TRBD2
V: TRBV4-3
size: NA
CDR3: CASSQALIAGYNEQFF
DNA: TGCGCCAGCAGCCAAGCTTTAATAGCGGGGTACAATGAGCAGTTCTTC

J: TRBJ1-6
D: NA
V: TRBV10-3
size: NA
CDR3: CAIKVAENSPLHF
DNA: TGTGCCATCAAGGTGGCGGAAAATTCACCCCTCCACTTT